Listed below are T cell receptor beta chains from one sample, sequenced in a study of CD8+CD57+ T cells in acquired aplastic anemia. TCRdb reanalysed the reads using MiXCR and keeps one entry per CDR3 protein. The table records hundreds of thousands of distinct CDR3 sequences, around half of them present only once. Sequenced: sorted CD4+, CD8+, or CD8+CD57+ T cells (not recorded which) from PBMCs. Source of these receptors: a human donor with aplastic anemia. Each CDR3 is given with its conserved first and last residue. Fields, in order: CDR3 DNA, CDR3 protein, V gene, clone size, D gene, J gene. D genes are given only for firm matches. The size entry is marked missing in some rows and otherwise reads once, few, many or a size class.

TGTGCCAGCAGTGACCCTTTCCAGCTTGGAGGCGAGCAGTACTTC CASSDPFQLGGEQYF TRBV2 - - TRBJ2-7
TGTGCCAGCAGCTCAATAAGGTGGGGGGACGGGTACGAGCAGTACTTC CASSSIRWGDGYEQYF TRBV7-9 - - TRBJ2-7
TGTGCCTGGAGTCTTGGGACTAGCGGAGAGACCCAGTACTTC CAWSLGTSGETQYF TRBV30 many TRBD2 TRBJ2-5
TGCGCCAGCAGCCAAGATCGACAGGGTGGGACCGGGGAGCTGTTTTTT CASSQDRQGGTGELFF TRBV4-3 many TRBD1 TRBJ2-2
TGCGCCAGCAGTGACGCACGATATTATGGCTACACCTTC CASSDARYYGYTF TRBV10-2 many - TRBJ1-2
TGCGCCAGCAGCTCATATCCGGAGGGCACAGATACGCAGTATTTT CASSSYPEGTDTQYF TRBV5-1 - - TRBJ2-3
TGTGCCAGCAATCAGACTAGCGGGCCGAGCTACGAGCAGTACTTC CASNQTSGPSYEQYF TRBV10-3 - TRBD2 TRBJ2-7
TGTGCCAGCAGTGAAGCTAGGGGACTAGCGATCTACAATGAGCAGTTCTTC CASSEARGLAIYNEQFF TRBV6-5 - TRBD2 TRBJ2-1
TGTGCCACCAGTGACGGACTAGCGGTCGTTAATGAGCAGTTCTTC CATSDGLAVVNEQFF TRBV24-1 - TRBD2 TRBJ2-1
TGTGCCAGCAGCGTAGTCACTAGCGGGAGTTACAATGAGCAGTTCTTC CASSVVTSGSYNEQFF TRBV9 many TRBD2 TRBJ2-1
TGTGCCAGCAGTTCCCCCCTCGGGACAGGCCCGGTGAATGAGCAGTTCTTC CASSSPLGTGPVNEQFF TRBV12-5 - TRBD1 TRBJ2-1
TGTGCCAGCAGCCAAAAGTGGGCAGATACGCAGTATTTT CASSQKWADTQYF TRBV12-3/TRBV12-4 - - TRBJ2-3
TGCGCCAGCAGTGCCGGGACTAGCTCCTACAATGAGCAGTTCTTC CASSAGTSSYNEQFF TRBV10-2 - TRBD2 TRBJ2-1
TGTGCCAGCAGCGTAGGTTGGGGGATGACCTACGAGCAGTACTTC CASSVGWGMTYEQYF TRBV9 - - TRBJ2-7
TGCGCCAGCAGCTTGGCCGTCCTAAGCTATAATTCACCCCTCCACTTT CASSLAVLSYNSPLHF TRBV5-1 many - TRBJ1-6
TGCGCCAGCAGCCAAGGAGTGGGAGTCGGCTACGAGCAGTACTTC CASSQGVGVGYEQYF TRBV4-1 many - TRBJ2-7
TGTGCCAGCAGCGAGTTCGGCCCCCAATCCAGGGAGCTGTTTTTT CASSEFGPQSRELFF TRBV9 few - TRBJ2-2
TGTGCCAGCAGGGCAGGGGGCCTAAATCAGCCCCAGCATTTT CASRAGGLNQPQHF TRBV2 - TRBD1 TRBJ1-5
TGTGCCAGCAGCTCACGGCAACTGGGGGGTTACGAGCAGTACTTC CASSSRQLGGYEQYF TRBV13 many - TRBJ2-7
TGTGCCAGCAGGGACGGGACTTTTGGCAATCAGCCCCAGCATTTT CASRDGTFGNQPQHF TRBV6-6 - - TRBJ1-5
TGCGCCAGCAGCTTGCACTATCGGGACCGCACTAACTATGGCTACACCTTC CASSLHYRDRTNYGYTF TRBV5-1 many - TRBJ1-2
TGTGCCAGCAGCTCACTATCAACCGGGCCTTCTACTGTCGATACGCAGTATTTT CASSSLSTGPSTVDTQYF TRBV7-9 many - TRBJ2-3
TGTGCCACCTCGCGGGGTTCCCAGCATCGCCAGCATTTT CATSRGSQHRQHF TRBV19 once - TRBJ1-5
TGTGCCAGCAGTCTGGACAGGCTAAATCAGCCCCAGCATTTT CASSLDRLNQPQHF TRBV12-3/TRBV12-4 once TRBD1 TRBJ1-5
TGTGCCAGCACCGGGACAGTAAATGAAAAACTGTTTTTT CASTGTVNEKLFF TRBV2 - TRBD1 TRBJ1-4
TGTGCCAGCAGCCGTCGGGACAGGGGTATTGGGGTCGATGAGCAGTTCTTC CASSRRDRGIGVDEQFF TRBV14 many TRBD1 TRBJ2-1
TGTGCCAGCAGCCAAGATTTAAGGGCTTCTGGAAACACCATATATTTT CASSQDLRASGNTIYF TRBV7-9 few - TRBJ1-3
TGTGCCAGCAGCGTAGATTCAACTAGCGGGGGTAGTGAGCAGTTCTTC CASSVDSTSGGSEQFF TRBV9 - TRBD2 TRBJ2-1
TGCAGTGCTAGAGAACCCGGGAGACCTGGGGAGCAGTACTTC CSAREPGRPGEQYF TRBV20-1 few - TRBJ2-7
TGTGCCAGCAGCTCCGGGATTCAGCCCCAGCATTTT CASSSGIQPQHF TRBV7-2 - - TRBJ1-5
TGCAGTGCTACCGAGATCATCTATGGCTACACCTTC CSATEIIYGYTF TRBV20-1 many - TRBJ1-2
TGCAGTGCCGGAGGACTAGAGGGTCCCTACGAGCAGTACTTC CSAGGLEGPYEQYF TRBV20-1 many TRBD2 TRBJ2-7
TGCGCCAGCAGCCAAGTGAGGCAGGGGCAGTTCTTC CASSQVRQGQFF TRBV4-1 once - TRBJ2-1
TGTGCCAGCAATCCGGACAGGGTCGGCTACGAGCAGTACTTC CASNPDRVGYEQYF TRBV7-2 - TRBD1 TRBJ2-7
TGTGCCAGCAGCTTACACATGGACGGGGAGCAGTTCTTC CASSLHMDGEQFF TRBV7-3 - - TRBJ2-1